This T cell receptor beta chain was recorded in a study of blood T cell repertoires in COVID-19. V was pared by 0 bases and J by 5 bases, with 11 bases of the junction left unmatched. Germline lookup yields CDR1 SGHAT and CDR2 FQNNGV. This CDR3 spans 17 amino acids. Here immunoSEQ multiplex PCR was the method, and the copy in TCRdb shows in-frame clones only, minus some. Of some 290,000 clones detected, roughly nine tenths appear once; the ten largest clones hold 2.5% to 3.5%. This receptor was taken from a woman aged 30 to 39 with COVID-19, enrolled during active disease. This sequence joins TRBV11-2 and TRBJ2-7, with 9 positions matching TRBD1. Sequencing was carried out using peripheral blood. The CDR3: CASSLDLGTGFVDEQYF. CDR3 nucleotides: TGTGCCAGCAGCTTAGATCTAGGGACAGGGTTCGTCGACGAGCAGTACTTC.